These 10 T cell receptor beta chains came from one sample sequenced in a study of response to subunit inactivated influenza vaccine. TCRdb re-analysed the RT-PCR reads in MiXCR, keeping a single row per CDR3 protein. This table holds about 540,000 distinct CDR3 sequences, approximately 22% found once. These data were likewise used in another study, on T cells expressing NK-cell markers. Turning to that study: 5'RACE template switching with UMIs generated TCR beta cDNA.

The specimen comprised CD4+ T cells sorted from PBMCs, sampled 12 days after vaccination. The receptors stem from a man aged 45 to 65 who received an inactivated influenza vaccine.

The chain recombines TRBV18 with TRBJ2-7; the match to TRBD1 covers 7 bases. The V segment lost 2 bases and the J segment 1 base; nucleotides outside the gene matches: 2. CDR3 length equals 14 residues. Germline V gene sequence: CDR1 KGHSH, CDR2 LQKENI. Here the CDR3 reads CASSPTGESYEQYF. In DNA form, the CDR3 reads TGTGCCAGCTCACCAACAGGGGAATCCTACGAGCAGTACTTC.

This clonotype counts as medium-sized. The chain combines TRBV20-1 with TRBJ2-1, with D uncertain. Between the trimmed V and J ends, which lost 3 bases and 5 bases, there was a span of 14 bases. From germline, CDR1 is DFQATT and CDR2 SNEGSKA (reference sequence). The CDR3 consists of 14 residues. CDR3 protein: CSASSGSFDNEQFF. CDR3 DNA: TGCAGTGCTAGCTCCGGCTCCTTCGACAATGAGCAGTTCTTC.

Here the CDR3 reads CSASEASLNYGYTF. The CDR3 DNA reads TGCAGTGCTAGTGAGGCCAGCCTTAACTATGGCTACACCTTC. The chain joins TRBV20-1 to TRBJ1-2, with unresolved D. Germline V CDR1 and CDR2: DFQATT, SNEGSKA (reference sequence). The CDR3 has 14 residues. Trimming took off 3 bases at V and 1 base at J, with 12 bases between the two ends.

This clonotype was seen more than once but under ten times. This chain connects TRBV7-2 to TRBJ2-1; D is tentatively TRBD1 or TRBD2 (5 bases each). Trimming removed 0 bases from V and 8 bases from J, with 14 bases in between. The CDR3 contains 15 residues. CDR1 and CDR2 from the germline V gene are SGHTA and FQGNSA. The CDR3 is CASSLAGSKGDEQFF. CDR3 DNA sequence: TGTGCCAGCAGCTTAGCGGGGAGTAAAGGGGATGAGCAGTTCTTC.

V usage is TRBV30 and J usage is TRBJ2-2, with no clear D. The germline V gene encodes CDR1 GTSNPN and CDR2 SVGIG (reference sequence). This CDR3 spans 13 amino acids. V lost 0 bases and J lost 6, with 8 bases in between. The CDR3 DNA is TGTGCCTGGAGTGTACTTCTCGCCGGGGAGCTGTTTTTT. This encodes CAWSVLLAGELFF.

This sequence joins TRBV4-3 and TRBJ1-1, with no clear D. Between the trimmed V and J ends, which lost 0 bases and 2 bases, there was a span of 10 bases. CDR1 and CDR2 from the germline V gene are LGHNA and YSLEER. The length of the CDR3 is 15 residues. The CDR3 loop is CASSQERSVNTEAFF. The CDR3, as DNA: TGCGCCAGCAGCCAAGAGCGCAGTGTAAACACTGAAGCTTTCTTT.

The chain has TRBV5-1 and TRBJ2-7; D uncertain. The CDR3 is 13 residues long. With 4 bases removed from V and 2 bases from J, the gap between germline ends came to 10 bases. Per germline, CDR1 SGHRS and CDR2 YFSETQ. The CDR3 is CASSPTHTYEQYF. CDR3 DNA sequence: TGCGCCAGCAGCCCGACCCACACCTACGAGCAGTACTTC.

This chain links TRBV12-3 or TRBV12-4 with TRBJ2-2; D could derive from TRBD1 or TRBD2 (6 bases each). The CDR3 totals 13 residues. The CDR3 is CVGGRGNTGELFF. CDR3 in DNA: TGTGTAGGGGGGCGGGGCAACACCGGGGAGCTGTTTTTT.

The sample holds many counts of this clonotype. The V call is TRBV4-3, the J call TRBJ1-6; D call uncertain. Germline CDR1 and CDR2: LGHNA and YSLEER. V lost 1 base and J lost 7, with 14 bases in between. The CDR3 spans 16 residues. CDR3: CASSQVPLPGNSPLHF. CDR3 nucleotides: TGCGCCAGCAGCCAAGTCCCCCTCCCGGGGAATTCACCCCTCCACTTT.

The chain links TRBV5-6 to TRBJ2-4, with D perhaps matching TRBD1 (6 bases). This CDR3 is built from 14 residues. Trimming cost V 2 bases and J 4 bases, with 10 bases left between them. Germline V lookup: CDR1 SGHDT, CDR2 YYEEEE. In DNA form, the CDR3 reads TGTGCCAGCAGCTTACAGGGTAGGAAAAACATTCAGTACTTC. Its protein is CASSLQGRKNIQYF.